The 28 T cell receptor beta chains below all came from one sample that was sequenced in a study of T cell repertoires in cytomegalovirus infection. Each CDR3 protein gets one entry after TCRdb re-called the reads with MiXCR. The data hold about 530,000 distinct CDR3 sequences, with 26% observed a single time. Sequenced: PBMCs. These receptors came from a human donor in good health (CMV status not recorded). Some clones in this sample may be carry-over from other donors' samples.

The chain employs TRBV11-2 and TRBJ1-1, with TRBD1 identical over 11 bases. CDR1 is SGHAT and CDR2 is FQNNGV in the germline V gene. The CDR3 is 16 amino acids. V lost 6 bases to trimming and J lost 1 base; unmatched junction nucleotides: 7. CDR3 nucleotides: TGTGCCAGCAGTACAGGACAGGGGGCTGCGAACACTGAAGCTTTCTTT. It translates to CASSTGQGAANTEAFF.

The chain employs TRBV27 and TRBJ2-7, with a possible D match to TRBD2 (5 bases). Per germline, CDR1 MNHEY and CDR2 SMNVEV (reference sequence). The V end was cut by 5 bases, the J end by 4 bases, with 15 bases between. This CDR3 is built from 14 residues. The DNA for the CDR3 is TGTGCCAGCAGTCCGACTACCGACATTTACGAGCAGTACTTC. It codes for CASSPTTDIYEQYF.

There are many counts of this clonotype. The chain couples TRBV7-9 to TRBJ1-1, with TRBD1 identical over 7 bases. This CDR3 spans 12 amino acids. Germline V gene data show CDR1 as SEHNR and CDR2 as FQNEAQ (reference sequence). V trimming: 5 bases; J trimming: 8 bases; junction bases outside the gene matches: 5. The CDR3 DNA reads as TGTGCCAGCAGCACACAGGGGCCGGAAGCTTTCTTT. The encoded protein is CASSTQGPEAFF.

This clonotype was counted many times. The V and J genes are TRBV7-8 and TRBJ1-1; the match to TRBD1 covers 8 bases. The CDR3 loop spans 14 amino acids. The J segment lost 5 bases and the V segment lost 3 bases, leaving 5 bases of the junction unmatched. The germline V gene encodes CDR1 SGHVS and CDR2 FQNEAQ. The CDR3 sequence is CASSFGQGRTEAFF. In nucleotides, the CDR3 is TGTGCCAGCAGCTTCGGACAGGGCCGAACTGAAGCTTTCTTT.

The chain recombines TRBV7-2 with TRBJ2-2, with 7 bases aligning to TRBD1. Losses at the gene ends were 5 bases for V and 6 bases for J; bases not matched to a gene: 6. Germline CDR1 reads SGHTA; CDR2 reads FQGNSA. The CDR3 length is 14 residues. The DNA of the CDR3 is TGTGCCAGCAGCCAGGGACAGCGGTCCGGGGAGCTGTTTTTT. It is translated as CASSQGQRSGELFF.

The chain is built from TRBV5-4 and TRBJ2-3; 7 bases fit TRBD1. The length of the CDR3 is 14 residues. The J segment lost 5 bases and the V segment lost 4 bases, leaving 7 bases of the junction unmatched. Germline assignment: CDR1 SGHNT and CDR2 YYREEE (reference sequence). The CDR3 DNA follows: TGTGCCAGCAGCCCCCGGACAGGAGAAGATACGCAGTATTTT. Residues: CASSPRTGEDTQYF. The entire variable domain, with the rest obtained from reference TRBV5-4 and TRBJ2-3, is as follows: ETGVTQSPTHLIKTRGQQVTLRCSSQSGHNTVSWYQQALGQGPQFIFQYYREEENGRGNFPPRFSGLQFPNYSSELNVNALELDDSALYLCASSPRTGEDTQYFGPGTRLTVL.

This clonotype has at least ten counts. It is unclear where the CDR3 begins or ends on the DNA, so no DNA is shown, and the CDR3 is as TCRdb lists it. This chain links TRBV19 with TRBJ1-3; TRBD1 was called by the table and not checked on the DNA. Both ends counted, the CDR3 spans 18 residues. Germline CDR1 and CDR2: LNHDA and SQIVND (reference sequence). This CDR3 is CASTSVWGASSSGNTIYF.

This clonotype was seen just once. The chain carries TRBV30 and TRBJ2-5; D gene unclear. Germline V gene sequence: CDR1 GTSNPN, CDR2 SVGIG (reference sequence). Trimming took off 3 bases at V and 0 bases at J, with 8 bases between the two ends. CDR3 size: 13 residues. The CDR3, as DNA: TGTGCCTGGAGCCGAGACTACCAAGAGACCCAGTACTTC. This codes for CAWSRDYQETQYF.

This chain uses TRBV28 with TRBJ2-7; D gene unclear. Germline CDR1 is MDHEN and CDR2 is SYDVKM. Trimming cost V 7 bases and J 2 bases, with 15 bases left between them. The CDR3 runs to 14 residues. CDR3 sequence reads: CASTPLPVAYEQYF. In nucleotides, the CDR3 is TGTGCCAGCACCCCCCTTCCGGTGGCCTACGAGCAGTACTTC.

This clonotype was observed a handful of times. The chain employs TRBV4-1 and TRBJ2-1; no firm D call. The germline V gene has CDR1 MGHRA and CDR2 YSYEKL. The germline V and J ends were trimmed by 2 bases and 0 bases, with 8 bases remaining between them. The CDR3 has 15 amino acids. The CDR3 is CASSQKRSSYNEQFF. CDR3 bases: TGCGCCAGCAGCCAAAAGCGAAGCTCCTACAATGAGCAGTTCTTC.

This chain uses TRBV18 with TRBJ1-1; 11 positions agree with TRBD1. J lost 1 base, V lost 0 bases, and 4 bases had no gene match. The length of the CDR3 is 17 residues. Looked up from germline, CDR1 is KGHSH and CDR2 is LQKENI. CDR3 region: CASSPPGTGGTNTEAFF. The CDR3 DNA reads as TGTGCCAGCTCACCACCCGGGACAGGGGGAACGAACACTGAAGCTTTCTTT.

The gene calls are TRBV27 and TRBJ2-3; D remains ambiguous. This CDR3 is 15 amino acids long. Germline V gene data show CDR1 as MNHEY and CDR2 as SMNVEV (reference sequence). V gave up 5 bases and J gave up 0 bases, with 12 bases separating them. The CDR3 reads CASSPGLLSTDTQYF. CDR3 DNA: TGTGCCAGCAGTCCCGGATTACTTAGCACAGATACGCAGTATTTT.

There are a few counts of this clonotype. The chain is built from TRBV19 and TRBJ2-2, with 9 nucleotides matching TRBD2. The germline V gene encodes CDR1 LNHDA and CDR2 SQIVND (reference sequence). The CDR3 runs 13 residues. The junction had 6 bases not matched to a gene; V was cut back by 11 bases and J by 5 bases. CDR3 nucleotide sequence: TGTGCCTGCAGCGGGAGGAGTACCGGGGAGCTGTTTTTT. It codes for CACSGRSTGELFF.

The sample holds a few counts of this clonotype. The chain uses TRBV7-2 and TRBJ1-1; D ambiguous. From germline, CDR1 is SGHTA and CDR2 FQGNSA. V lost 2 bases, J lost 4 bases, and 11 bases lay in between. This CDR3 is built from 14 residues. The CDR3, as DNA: TGTGCCAGCAGCTTAACGCCAGTCTCCACTGAAGCTTTCTTT. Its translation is CASSLTPVSTEAFF.

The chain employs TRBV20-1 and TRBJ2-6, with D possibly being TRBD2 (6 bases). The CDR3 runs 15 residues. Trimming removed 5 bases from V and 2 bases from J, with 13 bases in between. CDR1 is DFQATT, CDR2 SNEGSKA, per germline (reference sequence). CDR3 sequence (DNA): TGCAGTGCTCCGGATGGGACTGCTGGGGCCAACGTCCTGACTTTC. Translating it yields CSAPDGTAGANVLTF.

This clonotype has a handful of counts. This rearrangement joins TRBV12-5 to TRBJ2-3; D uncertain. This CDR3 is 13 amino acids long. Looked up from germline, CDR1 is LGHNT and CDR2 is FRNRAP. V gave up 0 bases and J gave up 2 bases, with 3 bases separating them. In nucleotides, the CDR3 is TGTGCTAGTGGTTTGGTCGCCACAGATACGCAGTATTTT. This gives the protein CASGLVATDTQYF.

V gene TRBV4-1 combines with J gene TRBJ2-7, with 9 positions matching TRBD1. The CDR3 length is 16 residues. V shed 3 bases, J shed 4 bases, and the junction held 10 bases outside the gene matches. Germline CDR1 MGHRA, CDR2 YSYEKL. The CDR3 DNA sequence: TGCGCCAGCAGCCACATCCCGGGACAGGGACCGTACGAGCAGTACTTC. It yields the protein CASSHIPGQGPYEQYF.

This chain's CDR3 is CSARYLEAQHF. The CDR3 DNA is TGCAGTGCTAGATATTTGGAGGCCCAGCATTTT. The chain links TRBV20-1 to TRBJ1-5, with no clear D. With 2 bases removed from V and 11 bases from J, the gap between germline ends came to 10 bases. Germline CDR1 is DFQATT and CDR2 is SNEGSKA (reference sequence). This CDR3 is built from 11 residues.

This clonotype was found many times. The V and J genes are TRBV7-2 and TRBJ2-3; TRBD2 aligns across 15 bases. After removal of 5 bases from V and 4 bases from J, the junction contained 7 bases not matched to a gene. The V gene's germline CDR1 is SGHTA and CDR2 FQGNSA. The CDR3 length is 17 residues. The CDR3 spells CASSLFGLAGGADTQYF. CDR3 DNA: TGTGCCAGCAGCCTCTTCGGACTAGCGGGAGGGGCAGATACGCAGTATTTT. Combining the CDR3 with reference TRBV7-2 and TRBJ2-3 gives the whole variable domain GAGVSQSPSNKVTEKGKDVELRCDPISGHTALYWYRQSLGQGLEFLIYFQGNSAPDKSGLPSDRFSAERTGGSVSTLTIQRTQQEDSAVYLCASSLFGLAGGADTQYFGPGTRLTVL.

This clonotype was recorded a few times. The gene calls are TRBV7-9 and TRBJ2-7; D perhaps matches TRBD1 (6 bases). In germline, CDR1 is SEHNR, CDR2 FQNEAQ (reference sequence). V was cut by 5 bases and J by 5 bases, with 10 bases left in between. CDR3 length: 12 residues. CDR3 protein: CASSARGNEQYV. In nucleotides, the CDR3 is TGTGCCAGCAGCGCGAGGGGGAACGAGCAGTACGTC.

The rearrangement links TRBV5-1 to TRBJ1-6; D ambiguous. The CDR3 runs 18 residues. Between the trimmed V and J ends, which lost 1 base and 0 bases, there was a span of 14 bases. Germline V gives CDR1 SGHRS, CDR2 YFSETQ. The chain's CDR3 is CASSLKRTVGSYNSPLHF. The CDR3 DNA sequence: TGCGCCAGCAGCTTGAAGCGGACGGTCGGCTCCTATAATTCACCCCTCCACTTT.

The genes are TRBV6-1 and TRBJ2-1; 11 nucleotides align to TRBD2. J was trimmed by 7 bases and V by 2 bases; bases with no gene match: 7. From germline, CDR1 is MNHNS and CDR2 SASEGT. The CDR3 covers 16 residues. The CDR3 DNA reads TGTGCCAGCAGTGAAAGGAGGCTAGCGGGAGGAAATGAGCAGTTCTTC. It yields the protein CASSERRLAGGNEQFF.

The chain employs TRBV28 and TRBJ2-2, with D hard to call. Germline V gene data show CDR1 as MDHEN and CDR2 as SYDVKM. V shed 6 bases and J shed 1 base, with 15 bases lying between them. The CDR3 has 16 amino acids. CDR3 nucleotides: TGTGCCAGCAGGCAAGCCCGGAGTTTGAACACCGGGGAGCTGTTTTTT. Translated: CASRQARSLNTGELFF.

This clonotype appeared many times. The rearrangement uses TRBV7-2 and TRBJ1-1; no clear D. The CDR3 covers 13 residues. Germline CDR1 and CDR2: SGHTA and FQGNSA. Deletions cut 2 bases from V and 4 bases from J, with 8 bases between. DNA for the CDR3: TGTGCCAGCAGCTTATCGGCCCCCACTGAAGCTTTCTTT. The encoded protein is CASSLSAPTEAFF.

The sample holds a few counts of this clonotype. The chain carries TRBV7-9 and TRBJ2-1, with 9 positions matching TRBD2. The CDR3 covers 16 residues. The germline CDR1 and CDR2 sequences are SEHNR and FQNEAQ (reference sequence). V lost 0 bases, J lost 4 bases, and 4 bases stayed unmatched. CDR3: CASSLAMTSGYNEQFF. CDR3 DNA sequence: TGTGCCAGCAGCTTAGCGATGACTAGCGGTTACAATGAGCAGTTCTTC.

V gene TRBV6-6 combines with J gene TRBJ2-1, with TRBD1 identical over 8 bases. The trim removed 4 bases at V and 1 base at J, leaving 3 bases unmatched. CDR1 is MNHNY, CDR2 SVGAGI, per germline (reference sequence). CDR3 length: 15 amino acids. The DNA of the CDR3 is TGTGCCAGCAGTTTCCAGGGGGCTTCCTACAATGAGCAGTTCTTC. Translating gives CASSFQGASYNEQFF.

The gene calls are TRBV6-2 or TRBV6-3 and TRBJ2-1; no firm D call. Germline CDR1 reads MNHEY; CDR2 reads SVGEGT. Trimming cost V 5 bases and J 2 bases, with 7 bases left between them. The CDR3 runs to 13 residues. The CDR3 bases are TGTGCCAGCAGTAGCAACCCCTACAATGAGCAGTTCTTC. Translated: CASSSNPYNEQFF.

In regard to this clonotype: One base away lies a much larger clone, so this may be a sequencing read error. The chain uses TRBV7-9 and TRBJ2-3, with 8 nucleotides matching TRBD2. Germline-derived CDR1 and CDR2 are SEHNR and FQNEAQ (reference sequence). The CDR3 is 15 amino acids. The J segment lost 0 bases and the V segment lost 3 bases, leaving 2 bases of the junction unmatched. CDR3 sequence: CASSFPSGSTDTQYF. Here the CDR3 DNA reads TGTGCCAGCAGCTTCCCTAGCGGGAGCACAGATACGCAGTATTTT.